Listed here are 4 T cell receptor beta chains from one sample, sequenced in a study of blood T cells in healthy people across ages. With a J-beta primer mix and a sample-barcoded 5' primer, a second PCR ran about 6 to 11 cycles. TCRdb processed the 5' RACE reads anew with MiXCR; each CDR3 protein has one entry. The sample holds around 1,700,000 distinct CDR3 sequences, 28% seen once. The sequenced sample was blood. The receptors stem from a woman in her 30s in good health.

This CDR3 reads CASSLRAGINEQFF. The CDR3 nucleotides read TGCGCCAGCAGCTTGAGGGCGGGCATAAATGAGCAGTTCTTC. This chain connects TRBV5-1 to TRBJ2-1; a weak D match, TRBD2 (5 bases). The CDR3 covers 14 residues. V was shortened by 1 base and J by 7 bases, with 12 bases between the two germline ends. Germline V gene data show CDR1 as SGHRS and CDR2 as YFSETQ.

The CDR3 DNA reads TGTGCCAGCAGTGGATCGACTAGCGGGGGAGAGACCCAGTACTTC. Translated: CASSGSTSGGETQYF. The chain is built from TRBV6-5 and TRBJ2-7; 12 bases are shared with TRBD2. The DNA matches TRBJ2-5 better at its end, which makes the J call doubtful. CDR3 length: 15 amino acids. CDR1 and CDR2 (germline): MNHEY, SVGAGI.

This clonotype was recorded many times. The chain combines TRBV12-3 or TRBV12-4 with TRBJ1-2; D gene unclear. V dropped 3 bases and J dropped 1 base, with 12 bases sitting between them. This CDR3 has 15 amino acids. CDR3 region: CASSLVNSFNYGYTF. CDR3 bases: TGTGCCAGCAGTTTGGTGAACAGTTTTAACTATGGCTACACCTTC.

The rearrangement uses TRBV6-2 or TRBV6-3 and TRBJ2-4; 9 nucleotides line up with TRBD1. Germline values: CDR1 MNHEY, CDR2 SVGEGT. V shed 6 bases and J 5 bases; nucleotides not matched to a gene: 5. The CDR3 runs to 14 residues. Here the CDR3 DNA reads TGTGCCAGCAGAGGGACAGGGCGGGAAAACATTCAGTACTTC. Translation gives CASRGTGRENIQYF.